This record covers a single T cell receptor beta chain. Its recognized antigen is unknown. No base-level quality is on record; no much larger clone is a single base apart. The sample is drawn from a study of blood T cells in healthy people across ages (dated by TCRdb to between 2014 and 2017). Turning to the overall study: In model experiments, template switching captured about one uniquely barcoded TCR beta cDNA molecule for every two T cells. Age-related changes in TCR beta repertoire diversity were measured in the study by deep sequencing normalized with unique cDNA molecular identifiers. Donors of different ages were randomly distributed across sequencing lanes to avoid experimental bias. Using the same blood draw, the study looked at two additional independent replicas of 1 million unique cDNA reads for two donors, one aged 18 to 29 and the other aged 80 or older. The donors were split into four age groups: young (average 16 years), middle-aged (nearly 40), aged (around 67) and long-lived (roughly 86). The paper's findings and limits, for the study overall: The percentage of naive T cells measured by flow cytometry correlated strongly with observed TCR beta diversity. As age increased, observed TCR beta diversity per million T cells dropped in a roughly linear way, and a significant reduction was already evident by age 40. Estimates of total diversity based on one million sequenced T cells were regarded as lower bounds and as underestimates. Compared with the aged group, more naive CD4+ T cells, fewer expanded clones and increased TCR diversity were shown by the long-lived group, suggesting age selection. Bulk unsorted PBMC profiling prevented conclusive comparison of naive and antigen-experienced compartments. Because the CMV infection status of the donors was unknown, age-related changes in expanded clonotypes may potentially have been confounded.

The donors were roughly 39 Caucasian individuals from Russia, aged roughly 6 to 100 years, who were systemically healthy. Each donor gave roughly 9.5 milliliters of peripheral blood, collected into EDTA-treated Vacutainer tubes. Ficoll-Paque density-gradient centrifugation was used to isolate PBMCs, with at least 7 million per sample. Trizol reagent was used to extract total RNA from PBMCs, with at least 6 micrograms per sample. Naive CD45RAhigh/CD27high T cell percentages were measured by flow cytometry on a PBMC aliquot from every donor. The CDR3 numbers 14 residues from cysteine through phenylalanine. Left in the record is the CDR3 DNA by itself, 42 bases read in frame from the first base. The germline V gene encodes CDR1 MNHNS and CDR2 SASEGT. V sheds 4 bases and J sheds 4 bases, leaving 10 bases between their ends. The library was produced with 5' RACE. The data were produced on an Illumina HiSeq 2500. A second PCR of roughly 7 to 11 cycles was performed with a sample-barcoded 5' primer and a J-beta primer mix. A template-switch 5' adaptor carrying 12 random nucleotides introduced a unique molecular identifier onto each TCR beta cDNA molecule. At least 3 million CDR3-containing paired-end reads were obtained from each sample. All of the RNA was converted into first-strand cDNA using the Mint cDNA synthesis kit, with a TRBC-specific oligonucleotide serving as the primer. Following uracil-DNA glycosylase treatment, all cDNA underwent a first 18-cycle PCR with the universal primers M1SS and BC2_uni_R. For the original study's pipeline: For normalization, 1 million high-quality reads were randomly selected from each sample, with every read carrying a distinct molecular identifier. Reads with shared molecular identifiers were discarded instead of being binned into consensus sequences. MiTCR, run with a Q25 quality threshold and the strictest error-elimination algorithm, handled CDR3 identification, clonotype clustering and error correction. A nonparametric unseen species model with Euler transformation was used to estimate a lower bound on total TCR beta diversity. TCRdb reprocessing: public reads trimmed at Q25 with fastp, clones called with MiXCR, in-frame beta chains kept. Each entry is one CDR3 protein sequence, shown with its most common DNA and genes. TCRdb, rather than the study authors, made the V and J calls. A total of some 1,500,000 distinct CDR3 sequences appear in this sample, about 45% of them only once. The biggest ten clones account for just over 4% of the sample.

The chain is encoded by TRBV6-1 joined to TRBJ1-4, and TRBD1 may be the D gene, going by 5 matching bases. This sequence was found in a woman between 18 and 30 years old in good health. Source material: blood. In nucleotide form, the sequence is TGTGCCAGCAGTGCCTCGGGGGGTAATGAAAAACTGTTTTTT. Translated, it reads CASSASGGNEKLFF.